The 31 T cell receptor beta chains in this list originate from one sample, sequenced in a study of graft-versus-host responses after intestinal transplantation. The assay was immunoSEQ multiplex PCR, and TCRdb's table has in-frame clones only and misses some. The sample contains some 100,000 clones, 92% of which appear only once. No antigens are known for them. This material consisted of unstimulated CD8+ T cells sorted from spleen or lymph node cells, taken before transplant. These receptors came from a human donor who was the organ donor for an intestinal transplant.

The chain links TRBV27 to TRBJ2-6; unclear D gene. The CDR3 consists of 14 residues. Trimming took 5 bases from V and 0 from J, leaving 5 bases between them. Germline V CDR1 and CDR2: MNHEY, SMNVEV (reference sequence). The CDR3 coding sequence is TGTGCCAGCAGTGCACTCTCTGGGGCCAACGTCCTGACTTTC. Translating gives CASSALSGANVLTF.

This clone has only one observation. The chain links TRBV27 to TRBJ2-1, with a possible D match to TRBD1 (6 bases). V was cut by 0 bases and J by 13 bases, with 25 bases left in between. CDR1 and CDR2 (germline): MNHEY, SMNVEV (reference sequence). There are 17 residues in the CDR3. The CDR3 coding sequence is TGTGCCAGCAGTTTATCGAATACAGGGTTCCGAAGCTTACACCAGTTCTTC. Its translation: CASSLSNTGFRSLHQFF.

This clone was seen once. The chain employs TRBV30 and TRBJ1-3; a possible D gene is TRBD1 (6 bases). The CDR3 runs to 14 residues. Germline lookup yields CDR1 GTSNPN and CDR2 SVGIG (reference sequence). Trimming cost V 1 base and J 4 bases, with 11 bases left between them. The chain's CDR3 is CAWSEGVRGNTIYF. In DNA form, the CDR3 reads TGTGCCTGGAGTGAGGGGGTGAGAGGAAACACCATATATTTT.

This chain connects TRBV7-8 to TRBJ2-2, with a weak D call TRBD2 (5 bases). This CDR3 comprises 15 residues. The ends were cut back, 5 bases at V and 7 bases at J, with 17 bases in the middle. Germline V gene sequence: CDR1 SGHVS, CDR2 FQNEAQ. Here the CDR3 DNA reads TGTGCCAGCAGCCCCCCTCCGACCGGGGACGGGGAGCTGTTTTTT. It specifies CASSPPPTGDGELFF.

The CDR3 is CASSPPSENTDTQYF. CDR3 DNA sequence: TGTGCCAGCTCACCACCGTCAGAAAACACAGATACGCAGTATTTT. The chain couples TRBV18 to TRBJ2-3; D gene uncertain. Trimming shortened V by 0 bases and J by 2 bases, and 9 bases separated the two germline ends. The CDR3 is 15 residues long. Germline CDR1 is KGHSH and CDR2 is LQKENI.

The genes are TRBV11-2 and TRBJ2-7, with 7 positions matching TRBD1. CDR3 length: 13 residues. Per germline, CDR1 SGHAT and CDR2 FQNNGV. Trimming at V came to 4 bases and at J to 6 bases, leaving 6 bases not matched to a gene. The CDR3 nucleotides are TGTGCCAGCAGCTCGACAGGGTACTTCGAGCAGTACTTC. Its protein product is CASSSTGYFEQYF.

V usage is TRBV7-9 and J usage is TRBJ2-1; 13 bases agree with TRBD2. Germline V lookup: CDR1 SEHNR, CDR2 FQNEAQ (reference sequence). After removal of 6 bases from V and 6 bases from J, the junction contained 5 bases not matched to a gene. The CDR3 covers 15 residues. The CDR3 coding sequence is TGTGCCAGCAGAGTTACTAGCGGGGGGGCCAATGAGCAGTTCTTC. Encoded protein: CASRVTSGGANEQFF.

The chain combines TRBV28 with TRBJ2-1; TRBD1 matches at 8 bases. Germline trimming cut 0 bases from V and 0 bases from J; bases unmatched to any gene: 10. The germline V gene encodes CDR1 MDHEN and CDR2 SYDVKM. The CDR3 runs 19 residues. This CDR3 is CASSLWRQGKWSSYNEQFF. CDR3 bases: TGTGCCAGCAGTTTATGGAGACAGGGGAAATGGAGCTCCTACAATGAGCAGTTCTTC. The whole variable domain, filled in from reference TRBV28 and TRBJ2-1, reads DVKVTQSSRYLVKRTGEKVFLECVQDMDHENMFWYRQDPGLGLRLIYFSYDVKMKEKGDIPEGYSVSREKKERFSLILESASTNQTSMYLCASSLWRQGKWSSYNEQFFGPGTRLTVL.

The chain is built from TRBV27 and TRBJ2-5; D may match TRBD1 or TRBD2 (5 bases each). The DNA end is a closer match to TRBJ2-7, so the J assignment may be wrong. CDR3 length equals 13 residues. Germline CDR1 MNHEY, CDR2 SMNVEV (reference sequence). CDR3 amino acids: CASSWVGDYEQYF. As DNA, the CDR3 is TGTGCCAGCAGTTGGGTGGGGGACTACGAGCAGTACTTC.

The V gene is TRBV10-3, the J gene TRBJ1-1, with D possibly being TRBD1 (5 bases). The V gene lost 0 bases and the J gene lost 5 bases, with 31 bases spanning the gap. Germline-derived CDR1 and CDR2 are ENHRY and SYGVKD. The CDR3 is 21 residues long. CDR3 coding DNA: TGTGCCATCAGTGAGTCCCCCCAAGTATTGCCGAGTCGCGGGGGACCTACTGAAGCTTTCTTT. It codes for CAISESPQVLPSRGGPTEAFF.

In DNA form, the CDR3 reads TGTGCCAGCAGCGTTTCGACTAGCGGACTCACCGGGGAGCTGTTTTTT. Amino acid sequence: CASSVSTSGLTGELFF. The J gene is TRBJ2-2, the V gene TRBV9, with TRBD2 matching 9 bases. Germline lookup yields CDR1 SGDLS and CDR2 YYNGEE. Unmatched junction bases numbered 6, after V lost 2 bases and J lost 4 bases. This CDR3 contains 16 residues.

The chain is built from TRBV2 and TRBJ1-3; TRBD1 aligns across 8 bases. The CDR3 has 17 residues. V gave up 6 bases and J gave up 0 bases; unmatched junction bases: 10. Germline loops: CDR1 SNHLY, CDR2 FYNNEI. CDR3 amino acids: CASSRRTGFSSGNTIYF. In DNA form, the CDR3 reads TGTGCCAGCAGCAGACGGACAGGGTTTTCCTCTGGAAACACCATATATTTT.

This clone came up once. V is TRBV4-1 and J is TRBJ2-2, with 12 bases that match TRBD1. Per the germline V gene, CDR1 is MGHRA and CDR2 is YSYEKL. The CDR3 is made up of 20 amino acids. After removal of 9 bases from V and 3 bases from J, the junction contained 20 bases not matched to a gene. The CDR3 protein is CASRFLRDRGRRNDTGELFF. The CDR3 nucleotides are TGCGCCAGTCGATTCCTCCGGGACAGGGGGCGTCGAAACGACACCGGGGAGCTGTTTTTT.

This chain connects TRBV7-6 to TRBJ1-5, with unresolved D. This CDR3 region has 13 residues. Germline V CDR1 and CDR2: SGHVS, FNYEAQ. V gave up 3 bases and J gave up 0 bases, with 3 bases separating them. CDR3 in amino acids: CASSFRSNQPQHF. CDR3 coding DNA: TGTGCCAGCAGCTTTCGTAGCAATCAGCCCCAGCATTTT. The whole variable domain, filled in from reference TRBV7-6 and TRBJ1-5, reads GAGVSQSPRYKVTKRGQDVALRCDPISGHVSLYWYRQALGQGPEFLTYFNYEAQQDKSGLPNDRFSAERPEGSISTLTIQRTEQRDSAMYRCASSFRSNQPQHFGDGTRLSIL.

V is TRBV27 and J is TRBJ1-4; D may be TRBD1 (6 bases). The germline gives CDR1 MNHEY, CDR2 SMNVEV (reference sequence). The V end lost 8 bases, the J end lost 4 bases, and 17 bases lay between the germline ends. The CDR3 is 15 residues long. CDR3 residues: CASCRTGWVNEKLFF. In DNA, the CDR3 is TGTGCCAGCTGCCGAACAGGGTGGGTTAATGAAAAACTGTTTTTT.

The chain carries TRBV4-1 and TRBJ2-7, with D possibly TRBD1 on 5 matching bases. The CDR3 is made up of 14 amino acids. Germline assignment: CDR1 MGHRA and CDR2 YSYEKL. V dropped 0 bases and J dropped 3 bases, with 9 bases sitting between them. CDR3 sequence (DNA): TGCGCCAGCAGCCAAGACAGGGTAATCTACGAGCAGTACTTC. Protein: CASSQDRVIYEQYF.

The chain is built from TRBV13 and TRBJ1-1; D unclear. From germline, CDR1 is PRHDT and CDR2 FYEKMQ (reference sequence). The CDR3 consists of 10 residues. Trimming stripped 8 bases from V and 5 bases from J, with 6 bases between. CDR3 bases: TGTGCCAGCTCGGGGACTGAAGCTTTCTTT. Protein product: CASSGTEAFF.

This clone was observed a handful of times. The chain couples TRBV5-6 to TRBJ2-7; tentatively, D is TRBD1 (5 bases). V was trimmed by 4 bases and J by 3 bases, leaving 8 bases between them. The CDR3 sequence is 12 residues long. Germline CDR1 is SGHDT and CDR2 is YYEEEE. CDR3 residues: CASSHDSYEQYF. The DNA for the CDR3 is TGTGCCAGCAGCCACGACAGCTACGAGCAGTACTTC.

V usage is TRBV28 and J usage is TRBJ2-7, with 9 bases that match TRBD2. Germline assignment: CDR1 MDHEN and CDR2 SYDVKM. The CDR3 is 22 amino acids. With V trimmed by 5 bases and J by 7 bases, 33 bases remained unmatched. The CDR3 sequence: CASSLPTDHGWAGGRQMGEQYF. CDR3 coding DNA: TGTGCCAGCAGTCTCCCTACGGATCATGGATGGGCGGGAGGGCGTCAAATGGGGGAGCAGTACTTC.

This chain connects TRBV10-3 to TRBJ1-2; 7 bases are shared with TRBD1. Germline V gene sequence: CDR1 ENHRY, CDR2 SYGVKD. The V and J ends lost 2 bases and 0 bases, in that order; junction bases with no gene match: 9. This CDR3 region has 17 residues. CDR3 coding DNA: TGTGCCATCAGTGAGGGTTCAGGGGGGTTAGCTAACTATGGCTACACCTTC. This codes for CAISEGSGGLANYGYTF.

The CDR3 DNA reads TGCAGCGGAATTACAGGAGACAGTGAAGCTTTCTTT. The encoded protein is CSGITGDSEAFF. The chain recombines TRBV29-1 with TRBJ1-1, with D possibly matching TRBD1 (5 bases). The length of the CDR3 is 12 residues. CDR1 is SQVTM and CDR2 is ANQGSEA in the germline V gene. Trimming pared 7 bases from V and 7 bases from J, leaving 16 bases between.

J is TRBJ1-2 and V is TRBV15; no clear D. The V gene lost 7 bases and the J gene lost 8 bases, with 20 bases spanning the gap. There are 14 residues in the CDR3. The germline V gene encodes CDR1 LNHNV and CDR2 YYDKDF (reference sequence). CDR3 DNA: TGTGCCACCAACGAGGAGGGCGCCTATCGAGGCTACACCTTC. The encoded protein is CATNEEGAYRGYTF.

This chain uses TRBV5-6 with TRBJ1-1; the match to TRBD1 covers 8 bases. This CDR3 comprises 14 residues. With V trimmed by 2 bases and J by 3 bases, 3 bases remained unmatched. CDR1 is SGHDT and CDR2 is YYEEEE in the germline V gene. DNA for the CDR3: TGTGCCAGCAGCTTATTACAGGGGGACACTGAAGCTTTCTTT. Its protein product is CASSLLQGDTEAFF.

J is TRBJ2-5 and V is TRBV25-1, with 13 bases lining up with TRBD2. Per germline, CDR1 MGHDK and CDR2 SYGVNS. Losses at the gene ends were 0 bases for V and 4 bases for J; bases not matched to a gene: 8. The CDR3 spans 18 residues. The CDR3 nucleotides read TGTGCCAGCAGTGAATACTTCCTGACTAGCGGGGGGTCAGAGACCCAGTACTTC. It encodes CASSEYFLTSGGSETQYF.

CDR3 sequence reads: CASSMQGGLGEQYF. In DNA, the CDR3 is TGTGCCAGTAGTATGCAGGGGGGTCTCGGCGAGCAGTACTTC. This rearrangement joins TRBV19 to TRBJ2-7, with a possible D match to TRBD1 (7 bases). The CDR3 totals 14 residues. V was clipped by 3 bases and J by 6 bases, with 15 bases between them. CDR1 is LNHDA, CDR2 SQIVND, per germline (reference sequence).

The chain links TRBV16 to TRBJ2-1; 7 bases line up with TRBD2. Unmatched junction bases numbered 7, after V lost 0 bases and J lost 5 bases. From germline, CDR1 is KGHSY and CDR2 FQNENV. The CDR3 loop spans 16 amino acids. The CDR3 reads CASSQSGLVAHNEQFF. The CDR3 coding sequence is TGTGCCAGCAGCCAATCTGGACTAGTTGCCCACAATGAGCAGTTCTTC.

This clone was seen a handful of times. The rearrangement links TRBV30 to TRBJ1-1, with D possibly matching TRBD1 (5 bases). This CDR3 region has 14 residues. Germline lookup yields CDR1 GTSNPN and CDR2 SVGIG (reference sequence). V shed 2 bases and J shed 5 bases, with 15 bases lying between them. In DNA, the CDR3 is TGTGCCTGGAGTCCTACCTGGGGGAGGACTGAAGCTTTCTTT. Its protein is CAWSPTWGRTEAFF. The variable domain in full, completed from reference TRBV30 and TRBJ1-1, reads SQTIHQWPATLVQPVGSPLSLECTVEGTSNPNLYWYRQAAGRGLQLLFYSVGIGQISSEVPQNLSASRPQDRQFILSSKKLLLSDSGFYLCAWSPTWGRTEAFFGQGTRLTVV.

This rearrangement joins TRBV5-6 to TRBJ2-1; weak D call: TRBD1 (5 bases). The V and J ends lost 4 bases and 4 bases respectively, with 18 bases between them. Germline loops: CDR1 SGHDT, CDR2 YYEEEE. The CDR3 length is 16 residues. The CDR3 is CASSPAGIGHYNEQFF. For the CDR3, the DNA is TGTGCCAGCAGCCCCGCAGGGATCGGACATTACAATGAGCAGTTCTTC.

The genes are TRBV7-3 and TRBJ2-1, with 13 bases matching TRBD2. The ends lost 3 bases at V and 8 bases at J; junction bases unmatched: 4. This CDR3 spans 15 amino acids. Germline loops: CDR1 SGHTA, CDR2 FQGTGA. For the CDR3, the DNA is TGTGCCAGCAGCTTGAACGGACTAGCGGGGGATGAGCAGTTCTTC. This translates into CASSLNGLAGDEQFF.

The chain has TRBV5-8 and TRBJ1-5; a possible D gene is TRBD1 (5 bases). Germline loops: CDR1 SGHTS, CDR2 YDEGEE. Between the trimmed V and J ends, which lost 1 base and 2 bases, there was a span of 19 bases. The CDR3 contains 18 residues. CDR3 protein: CASSLYAGKDFGNQPQHF. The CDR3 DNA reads TGTGCCAGCAGCTTGTATGCAGGGAAGGATTTCGGCAATCAGCCCCAGCATTTT.

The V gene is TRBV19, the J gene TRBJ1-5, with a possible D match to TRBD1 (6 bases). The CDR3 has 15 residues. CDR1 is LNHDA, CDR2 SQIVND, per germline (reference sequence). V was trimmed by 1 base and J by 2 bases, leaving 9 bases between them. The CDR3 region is CASSIGAGGNQPQHF. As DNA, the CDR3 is TGTGCCAGTAGTATAGGGGCAGGGGGCAATCAGCCCCAGCATTTT.